This TCR beta chain was captured by sequencing in a study of cytomegalovirus exposure and HLA in healthy donors. The primer mix had 60 Vbeta and 13 Jbeta primers. The repertoire was sequenced with immunoSEQ multiplex PCR; TCRdb's copy has only in-frame clones and lacks some. The table has 90,000 to 100,000 clones, around 80% seen once. This TCR came from a man aged 40-49 years in good health and CMV-seronegative. Input material: PBMCs.

The CDR3 here is CASSLEASGGETQYF. The CDR3 DNA reads TGTGCCAGCAGCTTAGAGGCTAGCGGGGGGGAGACCCAGTACTTC. The V and J genes are TRBV7-7 and TRBJ2-5, with 11 nucleotides matching TRBD2. The CDR3 has 15 amino acids. Germline loops: CDR1 SSHAT, CDR2 FNYEAQ (reference sequence). The J segment lost 5 bases and the V segment lost 1 base, leaving 3 bases of the junction unmatched.